These 22 T cell receptor beta chains were sequenced from one sample in a study of shared clonotypes between healthy human individuals. The repertoire was sequenced with immunoSEQ multiplex PCR; TCRdb's copy has only in-frame clones and lacks some. Here the sample spans hundreds of thousands of clones, roughly 95% being singletons. The sample taken for sequencing was naive CD4+ T cells sorted from blood. Subset here: CD45RA+ positively selected. These receptors originate from a woman in her 30s in good health.

The V and J genes are TRBV10-3 and TRBJ2-5, with TRBD2 as a possible D gene (6 bases). The V end was cut by 0 bases, the J end by 2 bases, with 13 bases between. The germline V gene has CDR1 ENHRY and CDR2 SYGVKD. The CDR3 totals 16 residues. In DNA, the CDR3 is TGTGCCATCAGTGAGTCGATGGGACTTGTTCAAGAGACCCAGTACTTC. Protein sequence: CAISESMGLVQETQYF.

This clone showed up just once. The CDR3 coding sequence is TGTGCCAGCAGCCCGACTAGCGGGGGTACCAATGAGCAGTTCTTC. Its protein product is CASSPTSGGTNEQFF. The chain links TRBV6-4 to TRBJ2-1; 12 bases map to TRBD2. The germline V gene has CDR1 MRHNA and CDR2 SNTAGT. V lost 6 bases and J lost 6; bases outside the gene matches: 6. This CDR3 contains 15 residues.

The chain links TRBV10-2 to TRBJ2-1; the D call may be TRBD1 or TRBD2 (5 bases each). CDR1 is WSHSY and CDR2 is SAAADI in the germline V gene. CDR3 length: 14 residues. V was shortened by 9 bases and J by 5 bases, with 17 bases between the two germline ends. The CDR3 here is CARTGPKLNNEQFF. CDR3 bases: TGCGCCAGGACGGGACCAAAACTCAACAATGAGCAGTTCTTC.

This clone is a singleton in its sample. This chain joins TRBV6-5 and TRBJ2-7, with a weak D call TRBD1 (5 bases). There are 15 residues in the CDR3. CDR1 and CDR2 (germline): MNHEY, SVGAGI. Trimming took 2 bases from V and 6 from J, leaving 17 bases between them. CDR3 protein: CASSYRQGGSGEQYF. Here the CDR3 DNA reads TGTGCCAGCAGTTACCGGCAGGGTGGATCGGGCGAGCAGTACTTC.

The chain joins TRBV28 to TRBJ1-6, with D possibly being TRBD1 (6 bases). The ends were cut back, 5 bases at V and 0 bases at J, with 11 bases in the middle. Germline V CDR1 and CDR2: MDHEN, SYDVKM. The CDR3 runs to 16 residues. The CDR3 protein is CASSGGASSYNSPLHF. CDR3 nucleotide sequence: TGTGCCAGCAGTGGGGGGGCGAGCTCCTATAATTCACCCCTCCACTTT.

J is TRBJ2-2 and V is TRBV11-3; 8 bases are shared with TRBD1. V shed 4 bases, J shed 0 bases, and the junction held 4 bases outside the gene matches. CDR3 length equals 16 residues. Germline V gene data show CDR1 as SGHNT and CDR2 as YENEEA. The CDR3 coding sequence is TGTGCCAGCAGCTCGACAGGGGTTTCGAACACCGGGGAGCTGTTTTTT. Its translation is CASSSTGVSNTGELFF.

The rearrangement uses TRBV19 and TRBJ1-1; D is uncertain. Germline V lookup: CDR1 LNHDA, CDR2 SQIVND (reference sequence). V lost 4 bases, J lost 1 base, and 10 bases lay in between. This CDR3 region has 14 residues. In nucleotides, the CDR3 is TGTGCCAGTAGTACACCCAGATCGAACACTGAAGCTTTCTTT. Translation: CASSTPRSNTEAFF.

The genes are TRBV7-7 and TRBJ2-5, with 15 bases identical to TRBD2. The CDR3 loop spans 16 amino acids. Trimming at V came to 3 bases and at J to 3 bases, leaving 2 bases not matched to a gene. Looked up from germline, CDR1 is SSHAT and CDR2 is FNYEAQ (reference sequence). The CDR3 DNA reads as TGTGCCAGCAGCTTTGGACTAGCGGGAGGGGAAGAGACCCAGTACTTC. This encodes CASSFGLAGGEETQYF. The full variable domain, with the rest looked up from reference TRBV7-7 and TRBJ2-5, is GAGVSQSPRYKVTKRGQDVTLRCDPISSHATLYWYQQALGQGPEFLTYFNYEAQPDKSGLPSDRFSAERPEGSISTLTIQRTEQRDSAMYRCASSFGLAGGEETQYFGPGTRLLVL.

Worth noting for this clone: Other DNA sequences from this sample encode an identical CDR3 as well. J is TRBJ2-7 and V is TRBV20-1; unclear D gene. V lost 5 bases, J lost 5 bases, and 7 bases lay in between. The CDR3 sequence is 10 residues long. Germline V gene sequence: CDR1 DFQATT, CDR2 SNEGSKA (reference sequence). CDR3 DNA: TGCAGTGCTTTAAGAAACGAGCAGTACTTC. Protein sequence: CSALRNEQYF.

The CDR3 nucleotides read TGTGCCAGCAGCCGATGGGGGGTGGACACTGAAGCTTTCTTT. It yields the protein CASSRWGVDTEAFF. The genes are TRBV14 and TRBJ1-1, with a weak D call TRBD1 (5 bases). The CDR3 totals 14 residues. The germline V gene has CDR1 SGHDN and CDR2 FVKESK. V was cut by 4 bases and J by 3 bases, with 12 bases left in between.

Notes on this clone: Other DNA sequences of this sample code for an identical CDR3. The chain combines TRBV18 with TRBJ2-7; D may be TRBD1 (6 bases). Germline CDR1 is KGHSH and CDR2 is LQKENI. The CDR3 is 13 amino acids. V was pared by 3 bases and J by 1 base, with 7 bases between. CDR3 protein: CASSPQGSYEQYF. The DNA for the CDR3 is TGTGCCAGCTCACCCCAGGGGTCCTACGAGCAGTACTTC. Based on the CDR3 plus reference TRBV18 and TRBJ2-7, the full variable domain is NAGVMQNPRHLVRRRGQEARLRCSPMKGHSHVYWYRQLPEEGLKFMVYLQKENIIDESGMPKERFSAEFPKEGPSILRIQQVVRGDSAAYFCASSPQGSYEQYFGPGTRLTVT.

Written as DNA, the CDR3 is TGTGCCAGCAGCCAAGAAAGAATCTATGGCTACACCTTC. It translates to CASSQERIYGYTF. The genes are TRBV14 and TRBJ1-2; no clear D gene. CDR1 and CDR2 from the germline V gene are SGHDN and FVKESK. There are 13 residues in the CDR3. V lost 0 bases and J 4 bases, leaving 6 bases between the germline ends.

This chain links TRBV9 with TRBJ2-6, with D unresolved. The CDR3 length is 16 residues. The germline gives CDR1 SGDLS, CDR2 YYNGEE. With 0 bases removed from V and 1 base from J, the gap between germline ends came to 8 bases. The CDR3 region has the DNA TGTGCCAGCAGCGTAGCAACCCAATCTGGGGCCAACGTCCTGACTTTC. Its translation: CASSVATQSGANVLTF. Using reference TRBV9 and TRBJ2-6 for the parts outside the CDR3, the full variable domain is DSGVTQTPKHLITATGQRVTLRCSPRSGDLSVYWYQQSLDQGLQFLIQYYNGEERAKGNILERFSAQQFPDLHSELNLSSLELGDSALYFCASSVATQSGANVLTFGAGSRLTVL.

In its sample, this clone was seen once. The chain uses TRBV27 and TRBJ1-1, with 8 bases that match TRBD1. This CDR3 region has 21 residues. CDR1 is MNHEY, CDR2 SMNVEV, per germline (reference sequence). V shed 5 bases, J shed 0 bases, and the junction held 23 bases outside the gene matches. The CDR3 region has the DNA TGTGCCAGCAGTCCACATACGGGGAGGAAAGGACAGGGCTCGATGAACACTGAAGCTTTCTTT. Protein product: CASSPHTGRKGQGSMNTEAFF.

The V call is TRBV5-1, the J call TRBJ1-5; D is ambiguous. CDR1 SGHRS and CDR2 YFSETQ come from the germline V gene. The CDR3 length is 10 residues. V was clipped by 10 bases and J by 7 bases, with 9 bases between them. Written as DNA, the CDR3 is TGCGCCCCTGAGGACCAGCCCCAGCATTTT. Translation: CAPEDQPQHF.

The chain joins TRBV5-1 to TRBJ1-2; D is possibly TRBD1 (6 bases). This CDR3 has 14 amino acids. Trimming pared 0 bases from V and 2 bases from J, leaving 8 bases between. The germline CDR1 and CDR2 sequences are SGHRS and YFSETQ. CDR3 sequence reads: CASSLGQANYGYTF. CDR3 in DNA: TGCGCCAGCAGCTTGGGACAGGCGAACTATGGCTACACCTTC.

The rearrangement links TRBV7-6 to TRBJ2-7; D ambiguous. This CDR3 is 13 amino acids long. V lost 2 bases and J 7 bases, leaving 12 bases between the germline ends. Germline lookup yields CDR1 SGHVS and CDR2 FNYEAQ. The CDR3 sequence: CASSLTPLLEQYF. In nucleotides, the CDR3 is TGTGCCAGCAGCTTAACCCCCCTGTTAGAGCAGTACTTC.

V and J are TRBV19 and TRBJ1-2; no clear D gene. The germline gives CDR1 LNHDA, CDR2 SQIVND (reference sequence). The V gene lost 0 bases and the J gene lost 2 bases, with 7 bases spanning the gap. This CDR3 spans 14 amino acids. The CDR3 DNA follows: TGTGCCAGTAGTATAGAGACGGGAAACTATGGCTACACCTTC. Translation: CASSIETGNYGYTF.

The J gene is TRBJ1-3, the V gene TRBV5-6; 8 bases fit TRBD1. This CDR3 is built from 18 residues. Trimming at V came to 2 bases and at J to 2 bases, leaving 12 bases not matched to a gene. CDR1 SGHDT and CDR2 YYEEEE come from the germline V gene. The CDR3 is CASSLAGTGHWTGNTIYF. The CDR3 nucleotides read TGTGCCAGCAGCTTAGCCGGGACAGGACATTGGACTGGAAACACCATATATTTT.

This chain links TRBV7-9 with TRBJ1-3; unclear D gene. V was clipped by 3 bases and J by 0 bases, with 9 bases between them. The CDR3 loop spans 15 amino acids. Germline values: CDR1 SEHNR, CDR2 FQNEAQ (reference sequence). The CDR3 DNA reads as TGTGCCAGCAGCTTGTGGACGGTCTCTGGAAACACCATATATTTT. Translation: CASSLWTVSGNTIYF.

This sequence joins TRBV14 and TRBJ2-3; D is ambiguous. Germline V gene lookup returns CDR1 SGHDN and CDR2 FVKESK. V lost 0 bases and J 6 bases, leaving 13 bases between the germline ends. The CDR3 has 15 residues. CDR3 protein: CASSQDRNGGDTQYF. In DNA, the CDR3 is TGTGCCAGCAGCCAAGATCGGAATGGTGGGGATACGCAGTATTTT.

The CDR3 coding sequence is TGTGCCAGCAGTCTGGACAGGTACCAAGAGACCCAGTACTTC. Amino acids: CASSLDRYQETQYF. The gene calls are TRBV6-5 and TRBJ2-5, with 7 bases lining up with TRBD1. The CDR3 consists of 14 residues. Germline trimming cut 5 bases from V and 0 bases from J; bases unmatched to any gene: 3. In germline, CDR1 is MNHEY, CDR2 SVGAGI.